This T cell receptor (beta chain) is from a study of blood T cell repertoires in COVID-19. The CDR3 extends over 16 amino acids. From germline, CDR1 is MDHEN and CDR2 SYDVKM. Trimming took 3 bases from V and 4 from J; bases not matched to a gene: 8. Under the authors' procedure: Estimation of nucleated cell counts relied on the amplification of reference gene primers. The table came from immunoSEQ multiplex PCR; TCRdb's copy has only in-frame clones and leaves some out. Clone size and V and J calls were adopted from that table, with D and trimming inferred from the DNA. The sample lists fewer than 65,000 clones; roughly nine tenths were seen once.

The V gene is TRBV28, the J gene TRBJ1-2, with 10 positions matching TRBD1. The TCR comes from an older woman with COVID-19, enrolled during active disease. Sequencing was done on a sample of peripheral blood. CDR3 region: CASSFDRGRLGYGYTF. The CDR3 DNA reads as TGTGCCAGCAGTTTTGACAGGGGGCGATTGGGCTATGGCTACACCTTC.